This TCR beta chain was identified in a study of blood T cells in healthy people across ages. Regarding this clonotype: What it binds is not known.

Primers used in a second PCR of roughly 6 to 11 cycles were a sample-barcoded 5' primer and a J-beta primer mix. TCRdb re-called the 5' RACE reads with MiXCR, one entry per CDR3 protein. The table records about a million distinct CDR3 sequences, 35% to 40% of them present only once. Study observations and caveats: Relative to aged donors, long-lived donors carried more naive CD4+ cells and displayed higher diversity.

This TCR was recovered from a man aged 18 to 35 in good health. Sequenced sample: blood.

Here the CDR3 DNA reads TGTGCCAGCGCAGGGTTCGGAGAGACCCAGTACTTC. Translating it yields CASAGFGETQYF. The chain joins TRBV13 to TRBJ2-5; the D gene is possibly TRBD1 (5 bases). Germline CDR1 is PRHDT and CDR2 is FYEKMQ (reference sequence). There are 12 residues in the CDR3. The V and J ends lost 8 bases and 4 bases respectively, with 11 bases between them.